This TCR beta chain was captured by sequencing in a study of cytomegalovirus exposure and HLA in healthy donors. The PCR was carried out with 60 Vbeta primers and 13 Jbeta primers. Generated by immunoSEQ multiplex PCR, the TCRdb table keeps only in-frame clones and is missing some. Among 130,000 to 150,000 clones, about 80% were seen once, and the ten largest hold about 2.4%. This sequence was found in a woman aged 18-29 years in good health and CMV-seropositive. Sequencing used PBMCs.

The CDR3 DNA reads TGTGCCAGCACCCCCCGGGGGGGTGGCTATGGCTACACCTTC. Protein: CASTPRGGGYGYTF. V and J are TRBV6-5 and TRBJ1-2; weak D call: TRBD1 (5 bases). V was pared by 7 bases and J by 4 bases, with 16 bases between. The germline V gene encodes CDR1 MNHEY and CDR2 SVGAGI. The CDR3 is 14 residues long.